This T cell receptor (beta chain) was captured in a study of blood T cell repertoires in COVID-19. Study information: Samples taken during acute and convalescent COVID-19 were collected in the United States, Italy and Spain. T cells, B-cell-depleted T cells, or PBMCs provided the cDNA or gDNA that served as material.

The CDR3 sequence is 12 residues long. V was pared by 8 bases and J by 3 bases, with 10 bases between. Authors' analysis steps: Nucleated cell number was recorded as an estimate derived from reference gene primer amplification. Assay: immunoSEQ multiplex PCR; the TCRdb copy retains only in-frame clones and omits some. The D gene and trimming were derived from the DNA, and the V and J assignments and clone size from that table. The repertoire holds 55,000 to 65,000 clones, with roughly 88% as singletons. V gene TRBV12-3 or TRBV12-4 combines with J gene TRBJ1-1; D ambiguous. The material sequenced was peripheral blood. The receptor was derived from a human donor in a cohort sampled during active COVID-19. As DNA, the CDR3 is TGTGCCAGCGGGAGAGAGGACACTGAAGCTTTCTTT. This codes for CASGREDTEAFF.